The rows below give T cell receptor beta chains drawn from one sample of a study of CD8 T cells in ankylosing spondylitis. TCRdb redid the calling of the 5' RACE reads with MiXCR, one entry per CDR3 protein. The sample includes about 480,000 distinct CDR3 sequences, approximately 17% seen only once; the top ten take around 0.92%. The sequenced sample consisted of blood, either unsorted or a sorted T cell fraction (not recorded which). The receptor source for this set is a male donor with ankylosing spondylitis. CDR3s leave out the opening cysteine and the closing phenylalanine or tryptophan. Fields, in order: CDR3 length, J gene, V gene, CDR3 protein.

12,TRBJ2-7,TRBV7-9,ASSIGTGGDEQY
9,TRBJ2-1,TRBV12-3/TRBV12-4,ASRSLDEQF
11,TRBJ1-5,TRBV28,ASSLPNGGPQH
11,TRBJ1-2,TRBV20-1,SVTSSGTGGYT
12,TRBJ2-1,TRBV24-1,ATSDPGRRNEQF
14,TRBJ1-6,TRBV7-6,ASSLAGIGFDSPLH
12,TRBJ2-7,TRBV25-1,ASSEGPMGGEQY
14,TRBJ2-1,TRBV18,ASSPIQGGAGNEQF
11,TRBJ2-3,TRBV7-9,ASSFTALGTQY
14,TRBJ2-1,TRBV5-1,ASSRKGTDIGNEQF
12,TRBJ1-4,TRBV27,ASRRQGVDEKLF
12,TRBJ2-1,TRBV20-1,SAFSGNVLDEQF
15,TRBJ1-5,TRBV12-3/TRBV12-4,ASSLGTTGGPNQPQH
13,TRBJ2-7,TRBV6-1,ASRDPLAGRFEQY
14,TRBJ2-7,TRBV12-3/TRBV12-4,ASSPYPGTDFYEQY
14,TRBJ2-7,TRBV6-5,ASSYSGTSGSYEQY
12,TRBJ1-2,TRBV4-1,ASSPVGPEGGYT
13,TRBJ2-3,TRBV7-9,ASSTFGASTDTQY
13,TRBJ2-3,TRBV20-1,SASSGGASTDTQY
9,TRBJ2-1,TRBV6-5,ASSYSTEQF
13,TRBJ2-2,TRBV4-1,ASSPPDRNTGGLF
11,TRBJ2-2,TRBV2,ASRSLATGELF
9,TRBJ1-2,TRBV6-1,ASNRQGGYT
13,TRBJ2-5,TRBV20-1,SARDGTGDGETQY
14,TRBJ2-7,TRBV6-5,ASSTTWVQASYEQY
12,TRBJ2-1,TRBV5-1,ASSLLGASNEQF
11,TRBJ2-1,TRBV6-2/TRBV6-3,ASSRAGVDEQF
12,TRBJ1-1,TRBV4-2,ASSRGAPNTEAF
14,TRBJ2-1,TRBV12-3/TRBV12-4,ASSLKVGTGDNEQF
13,TRBJ2-7,TRBV6-5,ASSSPQQGSYEQY
14,TRBJ1-5,TRBV7-9,ASSFTLTGSNQPQH
10,TRBJ1-1,TRBV29-1,SGTGPSTEAF
13,TRBJ2-1,TRBV11-2,ASSLDRTSGGEQF
11,TRBJ2-1,TRBV21-1,ASSPRQSNEQF
14,TRBJ2-3,TRBV12-3/TRBV12-4,ASSLGVMAFTDTQY
12,TRBJ1-1,TRBV27,ASSRRGGDTEAF
13,TRBJ1-1,TRBV5-1,ASSSGTQGATEAF
13,TRBJ2-1,TRBV9,ASSYGLAVYNEQF
13,TRBJ2-2,TRBV7-9,AGRQGWLNTGELF
13,TRBJ2-5,TRBV5-1,ASSPLAGLQETQY
11,TRBJ1-6,TRBV27,ASSDSVNSPLH
10,TRBJ2-1,TRBV15,ATGQAGNEQF
13,TRBJ2-7,TRBV5-1,ASSLDEGTPYEQY
14,TRBJ2-2,TRBV11-2,ASRRLAGENTGELF